The 14 T cell receptor beta chains in this list originate from one sample, sequenced in a study of identifying expanded T cells in peripheral blood. Sequenced by immunoSEQ multiplex PCR; TCRdb stores in-frame clones only, minus some. The sample includes more than 90,000 clones, 70% to 90% of them seen just once. Sequenced: blood. The receptors come from a person aged 18 to 70 in good health.

The gene calls are TRBV10-3 and TRBJ1-2, with D possibly being TRBD1 (6 bases). V lost 6 bases and J lost 5, with 16 bases in between. The germline CDR1 and CDR2 sequences are ENHRY and SYGVKD. The CDR3 is 14 residues long. The DNA of the CDR3 is TGTGCCATCAGACATAAGGGGGAAGGGTATGGCTACACCTTC. Translated, it gives CAIRHKGEGYGYTF.

This rearrangement joins TRBV7-8 to TRBJ2-7; 8 nucleotides align to TRBD1. V dropped 4 bases and J dropped 3; count of bases not matched to a gene: 17. CDR3 length: 18 amino acids. From germline, CDR1 is SGHVS and CDR2 FQNEAQ. This chain's CDR3 is CASSSLTSRGPESYEQYF. In DNA form, the CDR3 reads TGTGCCAGCAGCTCCCTCACATCCAGGGGGCCCGAGAGCTACGAGCAGTACTTC.

This clone was found a few times. J is TRBJ1-4 and V is TRBV7-2, with 9 bases aligning to TRBD1. The CDR3 is 13 amino acids. After removal of 1 base from V and 10 bases from J, the junction contained 1 base not matched to a gene. CDR1 is SGHTA, CDR2 FQGNSA, per germline. The CDR3 here is CASSLVDRGKLFF. In nucleotides, the CDR3 is TGTGCCAGCAGCTTAGTGGACAGGGGAAAACTGTTTTTT.

The chain links TRBV4-3 to TRBJ2-3, with 8 bases lining up with TRBD2. Germline V gives CDR1 LGHNA, CDR2 YSLEER. Losses at the gene ends were 4 bases for V and 1 base for J; bases not matched to a gene: 7. The CDR3 loop spans 16 amino acids. The CDR3 nucleotides are TGCGCCAGCAGCCCGGCCCGAGCGGGAGGCACAGATACGCAGTATTTT. This translates into CASSPARAGGTDTQYF.

The chain uses TRBV7-9 and TRBJ1-1; tentative D call: TRBD1 (6 bases). With 7 bases removed from V and 4 bases from J, the gap between germline ends came to 22 bases. CDR1 is SEHNR and CDR2 is FQNEAQ in the germline V gene (reference sequence). The CDR3 length is 16 residues. The CDR3 nucleotides are TGTGCCAGCACCCTCCCCGGCGGGGGCGGGGTCACTGAAGCTTTCTTT. Residues: CASTLPGGGGVTEAFF.

The chain uses TRBV10-1 and TRBJ1-1; a weak D match, TRBD1 (5 bases). The CDR3 covers 15 residues. The V gene lost 4 bases and the J gene lost 2 bases, with 14 bases spanning the gap. CDR1 is WNHNN and CDR2 is SYGVQD in the germline V gene (reference sequence). As DNA, the CDR3 is TGCGCCAGCAGTGTTGGAGGGGCGAGTAACACTGAAGCTTTCTTT. Translated: CASSVGGASNTEAFF.

The chain joins TRBV19 to TRBJ2-1, with 9 bases fitting TRBD2. V lost 5 bases and J lost 8; bases outside the gene matches: 13. CDR3 length equals 16 residues. CDR1 is LNHDA and CDR2 is SQIVND in the germline V gene (reference sequence). The CDR3 is CASSPRVGSGGHEQFF. The CDR3 bases are TGTGCCAGTAGTCCCCGTGTAGGTAGCGGGGGCCATGAGCAGTTCTTC.

This chain connects TRBV28 to TRBJ2-1, with TRBD1 as a possible D gene (5 bases). Between the trimmed V and J ends, which lost 7 bases and 5 bases, there was a span of 15 bases. Germline V lookup: CDR1 MDHEN, CDR2 SYDVKM. CDR3 size: 14 residues. The CDR3 loop is CASKGLGGNNEQFF. CDR3 DNA: TGTGCCAGCAAGGGGCTTGGTGGAAACAATGAGCAGTTCTTC. Full variable domain (outside the CDR3, taken from reference TRBV28 and TRBJ2-1): DVKVTQSSRYLVKRTGEKVFLECVQDMDHENMFWYRQDPGLGLRLIYFSYDVKMKEKGDIPEGYSVSREKKERFSLILESASTNQTSMYLCASKGLGGNNEQFFGPGTRLTVL.

The chain recombines TRBV6-5 with TRBJ1-6, with unresolved D. Trimming took 1 base from V and 7 from J, leaving 11 bases between them. Germline-derived CDR1 and CDR2 are MNHEY and SVGAGI. The CDR3 length is 15 residues. The CDR3 is CASSYFSTGNSPLHF. As DNA, the CDR3 is TGTGCCAGCAGTTACTTCTCGACCGGGAATTCACCCCTCCACTTT.

This sequence joins TRBV18 and TRBJ2-2; 9 bases align to TRBD1. Per the germline V gene, CDR1 is KGHSH and CDR2 is LQKENI. J lost 7 bases, V lost 2 bases, and 14 bases had no gene match. The CDR3 is 18 amino acids. Here the CDR3 reads CASSPTMVGTGTNGELFF. CDR3 nucleotides: TGTGCCAGCTCACCAACTATGGTTGGGACAGGGACGAACGGGGAGCTGTTTTTT.

This sequence joins TRBV2 and TRBJ1-5, with TRBD1 matching 7 bases. Germline loops: CDR1 SNHLY, CDR2 FYNNEI. With V trimmed by 3 bases and J by 0 bases, 8 bases remained unmatched. The CDR3 is 17 amino acids. In nucleotides, the CDR3 is TGTGCCAGCAGTGACCGAGGACAGGAGGATAGCAATCAGCCCCAGCATTTT. Its protein product is CASSDRGQEDSNQPQHF. Full variable domain (outside the CDR3, taken from reference TRBV2 and TRBJ1-5): EPEVTQTPSHQVTQMGQEVILRCVPISNHLYFYWYRQILGQKVEFLVSFYNNEISEKSEIFDDQFSVERPDGSNFTLKIRSTKLEDSAMYFCASSDRGQEDSNQPQHFGDGTRLSIL.

The CDR3 spells CASSSPISGGAYEQYF. The CDR3 nucleotides are TGTGCCAGCAGTTCCCCCATTAGCGGGGGCGCCTACGAGCAGTACTTC. V gene TRBV28 combines with J gene TRBJ2-7; TRBD2 matches at 9 bases. Germline-derived CDR1 and CDR2 are MDHEN and SYDVKM. This CDR3 has 16 residues. The V and J ends lost 4 bases and 2 bases, in that order; junction bases with no gene match: 9.

The rearrangement uses TRBV11-3 and TRBJ2-3, with D unresolved. In germline, CDR1 is SGHNT, CDR2 YENEEA. This CDR3 spans 13 amino acids. The germline V and J ends were trimmed by 3 bases and 3 bases, with 7 bases remaining between them. CDR3 amino acids: CASSLGQTDTQYF. CDR3 nucleotides: TGTGCCAGCAGCTTGGGCCAGACAGATACGCAGTATTTT.

DNA of the CDR3: TGTGCCAGCAGCCTGGCTACAGGGGCTTGGCAGCCCCAGCATTTT. Translated, it gives CASSLATGAWQPQHF. The chain uses TRBV7-2 and TRBJ1-5; 7 bases agree with TRBD1. Trimming took 5 bases from V and 7 from J; bases not matched to a gene: 11. CDR3 size: 15 residues. Germline CDR1 SGHTA, CDR2 FQGNSA.